The 16 T cell receptor beta chains below were found in one sample sequenced in a study of CD8 T cells in ankylosing spondylitis. TCRdb independently ran MiXCR on the 5' RACE reads; one entry per CDR3 protein. The sample holds some 250,000 distinct CDR3 sequences, under 30% seen once. What was sequenced was blood, either unsorted or a sorted T cell fraction (not recorded which). These receptors came from a male donor with ankylosing spondylitis or in good health (not recorded which).

This clonotype was observed a few times. The rearrangement uses TRBV20-1 and TRBJ2-1; 7 nucleotides align to TRBD2. With V trimmed by 0 bases and J by 4 bases, 9 bases remained unmatched. Germline lookup yields CDR1 DFQATT and CDR2 SNEGSKA (reference sequence). The CDR3 contains 16 residues. This CDR3 is CSARDPGTIAYNEQFF. The CDR3 DNA is TGCAGTGCTAGAGATCCCGGGACTATCGCATACAATGAGCAGTTCTTC.

This clonotype was detected ten times or more. The J gene is TRBJ2-1, the V gene TRBV20-1; a weak D match, TRBD2 (6 bases). V lost 3 bases and J 7 bases, leaving 10 bases between the germline ends. Germline-derived CDR1 and CDR2 are DFQATT and SNEGSKA (reference sequence). This CDR3 region has 12 residues. The CDR3 DNA sequence: TGCAGTGCTAGTCCGGGGGTGAATGAGCAGTTCTTC. Its protein product is CSASPGVNEQFF.

The table lists this clonotype with a few counts. The chain combines TRBV20-1 with TRBJ1-5, with 9 bases that match TRBD1. The junction had 10 bases not matched to a gene; V was cut back by 4 bases and J by 6 bases. The CDR3 consists of 15 residues. Looked up from germline, CDR1 is DFQATT and CDR2 is SNEGSKA (reference sequence). The CDR3 coding sequence is TGCAGTGCTACGCAGACACAGGGGGCATTTCAGCCCCAGCATTTT. Encoded protein: CSATQTQGAFQPQHF.

This clonotype was counted ten times or more. The chain combines TRBV6-2 or TRBV6-3 with TRBJ1-5, with D possibly matching TRBD1 (6 bases). The CDR3 totals 20 residues. The germline V gene has CDR1 MNHEY and CDR2 SVGEGT. The ends were cut back, 7 bases at V and 1 base at J, with 29 bases in the middle. Here the CDR3 DNA reads TGTGCCAGCAACTACCAAGGGCCCGGGACAACAAAGGGAAGCAATCAGCCCCAGCATTTT. Its protein is CASNYQGPGTTKGSNQPQHF.

This clonotype appeared a few times. This sequence joins TRBV12-3 or TRBV12-4 and TRBJ1-1; D uncertain. The CDR3 runs 14 residues. V dropped 4 bases and J dropped 2 bases, with 11 bases sitting between them. CDR3 DNA sequence: TGTGCCAGCAGTTCAACCCGACTAAACACTGAAGCTTTCTTT. It translates to CASSSTRLNTEAFF.

The rearrangement links TRBV6-1 to TRBJ1-2, with no clear D. V was clipped by 6 bases and J by 3 bases, with 2 bases between them. The CDR3 covers 10 residues. Germline loops: CDR1 MNHNS, CDR2 SASEGT. The chain's CDR3 is CASSYYGYTF. DNA of the CDR3: TGTGCCAGCAGCTACTATGGCTACACCTTC.

The V call is TRBV3-1, the J call TRBJ2-3, with a weak D call TRBD1 (6 bases). Trimming stripped 1 base from V and 0 bases from J, with 20 bases between. The CDR3 totals 19 residues. Germline CDR1 and CDR2: LGHDT and YNNKEL (reference sequence). The CDR3 DNA reads as TGTGCCAGCAGCCAAGGGCGACAGGCGGGCGCTGGGAGCACAGATACGCAGTATTTT. It is translated as CASSQGRQAGAGSTDTQYF.

This chain links TRBV6-1 with TRBJ1-4, with D maybe TRBD1 (6 bases). Germline values: CDR1 MNHNS, CDR2 SASEGT. The CDR3 is 14 amino acids. The V gene lost 6 bases and the J gene lost 4 bases, with 12 bases spanning the gap. The DNA for the CDR3 is TGTGCCAGCAGGGTTGGACAGTATAATGAAAAACTGTTTTTT. As protein: CASRVGQYNEKLFF.

This chain joins TRBV28 and TRBJ2-7; D is unresolved. The V gene lost 8 bases and the J gene lost 0 bases, with 17 bases spanning the gap. The germline V gene has CDR1 MDHEN and CDR2 SYDVKM. The CDR3 runs to 15 residues. The CDR3 coding sequence is TGTGCCAGCGGATTGAGGATGACTCTCTCCTACGAGCAGTACTTC. Translated, it gives CASGLRMTLSYEQYF.

This clonotype was seen at least ten times. The chain joins TRBV3-1 to TRBJ1-1; D unresolved. The CDR3 has 14 residues. Germline CDR1 is LGHDT and CDR2 is YNNKEL (reference sequence). V was clipped by 4 bases and J by 0 bases, with 9 bases between them. The CDR3 bases are TGTGCCAGCAGCCGCGAGCGGATGAACACTGAAGCTTTCTTT. It codes for CASSRERMNTEAFF.

The chain links TRBV7-9 to TRBJ2-7, with 7 bases fitting TRBD1. The CDR3 covers 14 residues. V shed 5 bases, J shed 6 bases, and the junction held 10 bases outside the gene matches. The germline V gene encodes CDR1 SEHNR and CDR2 FQNEAQ (reference sequence). CDR3 residues: CASSPGQVWGEQYF. The CDR3 coding sequence is TGTGCCAGCAGCCCTGGACAGGTATGGGGCGAGCAGTACTTC.

There are many counts of this clonotype. V gene TRBV20-1 combines with J gene TRBJ1-1; a possible D gene is TRBD1 (6 bases). The V gene's germline CDR1 is DFQATT and CDR2 SNEGSKA (reference sequence). The germline V and J ends were trimmed by 3 bases and 11 bases, with 25 bases remaining between them. The CDR3 loop spans 15 amino acids. The CDR3 sequence: CSASQRQVWTWMAFF. The CDR3 bases are TGCAGTGCTAGCCAACGACAGGTATGGACTTGGATGGCTTTCTTT.

The chain uses TRBV12-3 or TRBV12-4 and TRBJ2-2, with TRBD2 as a possible D gene (6 bases). Trimming took off 7 bases at V and 0 bases at J, with 12 bases between the two ends. This CDR3 region has 15 residues. The CDR3 nucleotides are TGTGCCAGCAATCTCGGCGGGGCGAACACCGGGGAGCTGTTTTTT. Its translation: CASNLGGANTGELFF.

This clonotype was counted at least ten times. This sequence joins TRBV6-5 and TRBJ2-1; tentatively, D is TRBD1 (7 bases). The V end was cut by 0 bases, the J end by 4 bases, with 16 bases between. The CDR3 extends over 17 amino acids. Per germline, CDR1 MNHEY and CDR2 SVGAGI. CDR3 loop: CASSYSITGEVYNEQFF. CDR3 in DNA: TGTGCCAGCAGTTACTCGATCACAGGGGAGGTTTACAATGAGCAGTTCTTC.

This clonotype was detected a few times. This chain connects TRBV10-3 to TRBJ2-7; D is ambiguous. The length of the CDR3 is 15 residues. V gave up 5 bases and J gave up 7 bases, with 21 bases separating them. The V gene's germline CDR1 is ENHRY and CDR2 SYGVKD. The CDR3 coding sequence is TGTGCCATCAGTCCCCTCGATTGGGCCAACGGGGAGCAGTACTTC. Protein sequence: CAISPLDWANGEQYF.

The chain joins TRBV19 to TRBJ2-5; D unclear. Trimming removed 4 bases at V and 7 bases at J, with 7 bases between. This CDR3 has 11 residues. CDR1 LNHDA and CDR2 SQIVND come from the germline V gene (reference sequence). In DNA, the CDR3 is TGTGCCAGTAGTACCACGGGGACCCAGTACTTC. This codes for CASSTTGTQYF.